The 3 T cell receptor beta chains below were found in one sample sequenced in a study of T-cell reconstitution after alpha-beta-depleted transplantation in children. The TCRbeta library was prepared with unique molecular identifiers. TCRdb fed the PCR reads into MiXCR, producing one record per CDR3 protein. The data contain about 610,000 distinct CDR3 sequences, 10% of them singletons. Sequenced material: PBMCs from the stem cell graft donor, taken from the stem cell graft. Receptors were obtained from a human donor who donated a stem cell graft to a child with acute myeloid leukemia.

This clonotype was seen only a few times. This chain links TRBV29-1 with TRBJ1-1; D is ambiguous. Trimming removed 6 bases from V and 4 bases from J, with 18 bases in between. Germline V lookup: CDR1 SQVTM, CDR2 ANQGSEA. The CDR3 covers 14 residues. CDR3 residues: CSVSIWVAGTEAFF. Here the CDR3 DNA reads TGCAGCGTCTCTATTTGGGTTGCAGGCACTGAAGCTTTCTTT.

This clonotype has more than one count but fewer than ten. The J gene is TRBJ1-5, the V gene TRBV15, with a possible D match to TRBD1 (5 bases). CDR3 length: 16 residues. V shed 1 base and J shed 0 bases, with 10 bases lying between them. CDR1 is LNHNV, CDR2 YYDKDF, per germline (reference sequence). CDR3 sequence reads: CATSRAMGVSNQPQHF. The CDR3 bases are TGTGCCACCAGCAGAGCAATGGGGGTTAGCAATCAGCCCCAGCATTTT.

Notes on this clonotype: This sequence may be a read error, since a much larger clone differs from it by one base. This chain connects TRBV20-1 to TRBJ2-7; D may be TRBD2 (6 bases). Germline CDR1 DFQATT, CDR2 SNEGSKA (reference sequence). The CDR3 covers 15 residues. CDR3 coding DNA: TGCAGTGCTAGAGCGGGAGAGGGACCATCCTACGAGCATTACTTC. Residues: CSARAGEGPSYEHYF.